This TCR beta chain is from a study of CD8 T cells in Susac syndrome. Reverse transcription used roughly 0.5 to 1 ug RNA and random hexamers. An immunoSEQ multiplex PCR amplified TCR beta CDR3 over 54 Vbeta and 13 Jbeta. TCRdb redid the calling of the immunoSEQ multiplex PCR reads with MiXCR, one entry per CDR3 protein. Among hundreds of thousands of distinct CDR3 sequences, 89% were seen once, and the ten largest hold less than 0.2%. Germline V lookup: CDR1 DFQATT, CDR2 SNEGSKA (reference sequence). CDR3 length: 13 amino acids. Trimming removed 6 bases at V and 6 bases at J, with 18 bases between. The sample holds a few counts of this clonotype. Its antigen is as yet unknown. Whole-study findings and limits: TCR sequencing and HLA analysis covered a relatively small number of individuals.

The patients serving as multiple sclerosis controls were treatment-naive. They had stable or active relapsing-remitting disease and fulfilled revised McDonald criteria. TEMRA cells were FACS-enriched, while CD8+ and CD4+ T cells were negatively isolated. The chain recombines TRBV20-1 with TRBJ2-7; tentative D call: TRBD2 (6 bases). The receptor was derived from a human donor with multiple sclerosis. Sequenced material: CD8+ T cells from PBMCs. The CDR3 DNA reads TGCAGTGCACGGAGGGCCCTCGGCATCGAGCAGTACTTC. Amino acids: CSARRALGIEQYF.